What follows are 22 T cell receptor beta chains derived from one specimen sequenced in a study of blood T cell repertoires in COVID-19. Assay used: immunoSEQ multiplex PCR; TCRdb lists only in-frame clones, some missing. Of roughly 260,000 clones in the sample, around 87% were seen once. The sequencing input was peripheral blood. The receptors derive from a woman between 45 and 65 years old with acute or convalescent COVID-19.

Remarks on this clone: One end of the junction is discordant with germline, which a read error may explain. This chain uses TRBV5-8 with TRBJ2-2; the match to TRBD1 covers 11 bases. Germline CDR1 reads SGHTS; CDR2 reads YDEGEE. The CDR3 has 13 residues. The CDR3 spells CASSPRGTGGLFF. Here the CDR3 DNA reads TGTGCCAGCAGCCCCCGTGGGACAGGGGGGCTGTTTTTT.

This sequence joins TRBV29-1 and TRBJ1-1, with D unresolved. Germline-derived CDR1 and CDR2 are SQVTM and ANQGSEA. V shed 3 bases and J shed 0 bases, with 5 bases lying between them. The CDR3 is 12 residues long. CDR3 DNA sequence: TGCAGCGTTGAGGCGGTGAACACTGAAGCTTTCTTT. Encoded protein: CSVEAVNTEAFF.

This clone was found once. The rearrangement links TRBV23-1 to TRBJ2-3; D remains unclear. TRBV23-1 carries the ORF label, with uncertain function. The V gene lost 3 bases and the J gene lost 4 bases, with 5 bases spanning the gap. The CDR3 contains 12 residues. As DNA, the CDR3 is TGCGCCAGCAGTCATTTCGCAGATACGCAGTATTTT. This translates into CASSHFADTQYF.

This chain joins TRBV3-1 (or the pseudogene TRBV3-2) and TRBJ2-7; perhaps TRBD1 as D (5 bases). The CDR3 has 14 residues. V shed 6 bases and J shed 1 base, with 13 bases lying between them. Per germline, CDR1 LGHDT and CDR2 YNNKEL (reference sequence). CDR3 amino acids: CASSSTGQSYEQYF. The CDR3 bases are TGTGCCAGCAGTAGCACAGGTCAATCCTACGAGCAGTACTTC.

The V and J genes are TRBV19 and TRBJ2-2, with D possibly being TRBD1 (5 bases). Germline CDR1 LNHDA, CDR2 SQIVND (reference sequence). Between the trimmed V and J ends, which lost 3 bases and 6 bases, there was a span of 14 bases. The CDR3 has 15 residues. The CDR3 nucleotides are TGTGCCAGTAGTATCTCAGGGCCTGGGGCCGGGGAGCTGTTTTTT. This sequence encodes CASSISGPGAGELFF.

The genes are TRBV28 and TRBJ1-1; TRBD1 agrees at 7 bases. Germline CDR1 reads MDHEN; CDR2 reads SYDVKM. The CDR3 is made up of 12 amino acids. The trim removed 5 bases at V and 8 bases at J, leaving 5 bases unmatched. CDR3 in DNA: TGTGCCAGCAGTGACCCGGACAGGGAAGCTTTCTTT. Translating gives CASSDPDREAFF.

The chain combines TRBV21-1 with TRBJ2-7; TRBD2, as called in the table, went unchecked against the DNA. TRBV21-1 is reported as a pseudogene. This CDR3 is built from 16 residues. The CDR3 loop reads CASIGGGGSPSYEQYF. The CDR3 DNA is TGTGCCAGCATTGGGGGCGGGGGGTCTCCCTCCTACGAGCAGTACTTC.

CDR3 coding DNA: TGTGCCATCAGGCAGGACAGGGGTAACTACGAGCAGTACTTC. This translates into CAIRQDRGNYEQYF. J is TRBJ2-7 and V is TRBV10-3; TRBD1 aligns across 9 bases. The ends lost 6 bases at V and 3 bases at J; junction bases unmatched: 6. The CDR3 has 14 residues. Germline values: CDR1 ENHRY, CDR2 SYGVKD.

V is TRBV5-5 and J is TRBJ2-7, with 7 bases lining up with TRBD1. The CDR3 has 14 residues. Trimming removed 0 bases from V and 3 bases from J; junction bases left unmatched: 3. Per germline, CDR1 SGHKS and CDR2 YYEKEE (reference sequence). The CDR3 region has the DNA TGTGCCAGCAGCTTGGAAGGGGGCAGCTACGAGCAGTACTTC. It translates to CASSLEGGSYEQYF.

The chain combines TRBV18 with TRBJ2-1, with D perhaps TRBD1 (6 bases). CDR1 is KGHSH and CDR2 is LQKENI in the germline V gene. The CDR3 totals 13 residues. Trimming removed 2 bases at V and 7 bases at J, with 9 bases between. CDR3 in amino acids: CASSPSQGNEQFF. For the CDR3, the DNA is TGTGCCAGCTCACCATCTCAGGGGAATGAGCAGTTCTTC. The variable domain in full, with the rest retrieved from reference TRBV18 and TRBJ2-1, is NAGVMQNPRHLVRRRGQEARLRCSPMKGHSHVYWYRQLPEEGLKFMVYLQKENIIDESGMPKERFSAEFPKEGPSILRIQQVVRGDSAAYFCASSPSQGNEQFFGPGTRLTVL.

This chain uses TRBV7-2 with TRBJ2-7; 12 bases match TRBD2. In germline, CDR1 is SGHTA, CDR2 FQGNSA. After removal of 2 bases from V and 3 bases from J, the junction contained 8 bases not matched to a gene. The length of the CDR3 is 17 residues. The CDR3 nucleotides read TGTGCCAGCAGCTTAAAACTAGCGGGAGGCATTTACTACGAGCAGTACTTC. The encoded protein is CASSLKLAGGIYYEQYF.

The V call is TRBV9, the J call TRBJ2-5; D not resolved. From germline, CDR1 is SGDLS and CDR2 YYNGEE. The CDR3 spans 14 residues. Trimming cost V 4 bases and J 3 bases, with 13 bases left between them. DNA of the CDR3: TGTGCCAGCAGCAAAGACTCGAATGAAGAGACCCAGTACTTC. Its protein is CASSKDSNEETQYF.

This chain links TRBV7-9 with TRBJ2-7; tentative D call: TRBD1 (5 bases). Trimming removed 0 bases at V and 5 bases at J, with 14 bases between. The germline CDR1 and CDR2 sequences are SEHNR and FQNEAQ (reference sequence). The CDR3 is 15 residues long. CDR3 residues: CASSLAQGWPNEQYF. CDR3 DNA: TGTGCCAGCAGCTTAGCTCAGGGTTGGCCTAACGAGCAGTACTTC.

V usage is TRBV3-1 (or the pseudogene TRBV3-2) and J usage is TRBJ1-3, with a tentative D call TRBD1 (6 bases). Per germline, CDR1 LGHDT and CDR2 YNNKEL (reference sequence). The CDR3 extends over 17 amino acids. The V end was cut by 1 base, the J end by 0 bases, with 13 bases between. CDR3 protein: CASSQAGQRASGNTIYF. The CDR3 DNA reads TGTGCCAGCAGCCAAGCTGGACAGAGAGCCTCTGGAAACACCATATATTTT.

V is TRBV5-1 and J is TRBJ2-7; 8 bases align to TRBD1. CDR3 size: 14 residues. Germline CDR1 is SGHRS and CDR2 is YFSETQ. V lost 4 bases, J lost 5 bases, and 8 bases stayed unmatched. This CDR3 reads CASSKDRDSHEQYF. In nucleotides, the CDR3 is TGCGCCAGCAGCAAGGACAGGGATAGCCACGAGCAGTACTTC. The full variable domain, its missing parts supplied by reference TRBV5-1 and TRBJ2-7, is KAGVTQTPRYLIKTRGQQVTLSCSPISGHRSVSWYQQTPGQGLQFLFEYFSETQRNKGNFPGRFSGRQFSNSRSEMNVSTLELGDSALYLCASSKDRDSHEQYFGPGTRLTVT.

This rearrangement joins TRBV5-1 to TRBJ2-5; D uncertain. This CDR3 comprises 14 residues. Trimming cost V 0 bases and J 4 bases, with 10 bases left between them. Germline V gives CDR1 SGHRS, CDR2 YFSETQ. The CDR3 sequence: CASSLVGTRETQYF. DNA for the CDR3: TGCGCCAGCAGCTTGGTTGGCACCCGAGAGACCCAGTACTTC. The complete variable domain, with remaining parts taken from reference TRBV5-1 and TRBJ2-5, reads KAGVTQTPRYLIKTRGQQVTLSCSPISGHRSVSWYQQTPGQGLQFLFEYFSETQRNKGNFPGRFSGRQFSNSRSEMNVSTLELGDSALYLCASSLVGTRETQYFGPGTRLLVL.

The J gene is TRBJ1-2, the V gene TRBV29-1; maybe TRBD1 (5 bases). From germline, CDR1 is SQVTM and CDR2 ANQGSEA. The V end lost 2 bases, the J end lost 4 bases, and 14 bases lay between the germline ends. This CDR3 has 14 residues. The CDR3 bases are TGCAGCGTTGAATCAAAGGGGTGGTCCTATGGCTACACCTTC. This translates into CSVESKGWSYGYTF.

The chain uses TRBV19 and TRBJ1-5, with a tentative D call TRBD1 (6 bases). This CDR3 comprises 15 residues. Trimming pared 6 bases from V and 2 bases from J, leaving 14 bases between. Germline V lookup: CDR1 LNHDA, CDR2 SQIVND (reference sequence). This CDR3 reads CASSDRIFGNQPQHF. In DNA form, the CDR3 reads TGTGCCAGTAGCGACAGGATCTTTGGCAATCAGCCCCAGCATTTT.

This clone has more than one count but fewer than ten. V is TRBV18 and J is TRBJ2-7; D is perhaps TRBD1 (5 bases). The CDR3 covers 15 residues. V dropped 3 bases and J dropped 9 bases, with 21 bases sitting between them. Per germline, CDR1 KGHSH and CDR2 LQKENI. Here the CDR3 DNA reads TGTGCCAGCTCACCTCAACGGCAGGGAACGGGTGGGCAGTACTTC. Its translation: CASSPQRQGTGGQYF.

The gene calls are TRBV19 and TRBJ2-6, with a possible D match to TRBD1 (6 bases). The CDR3 is made up of 19 amino acids. Germline values: CDR1 LNHDA, CDR2 SQIVND (reference sequence). V lost 5 bases, J lost 0 bases, and 20 bases lay in between. The CDR3 DNA is TGTGCCAGTAGTCCGAAGGGACATCGATCTAGCTCTGGGGCCAACGTCCTGACTTTC. The encoded protein is CASSPKGHRSSSGANVLTF.

This clone was recorded a few times. The chain recombines TRBV27 with TRBJ2-2; D is possibly TRBD1 (5 bases). CDR3 size: 15 residues. Per germline, CDR1 MNHEY and CDR2 SMNVEV (reference sequence). V was pared by 5 bases and J by 5 bases, with 15 bases between. CDR3 protein: CASSPTGYPTGELFF. DNA of the CDR3: TGTGCCAGCAGTCCAACAGGTTACCCTACCGGGGAGCTGTTTTTT.

This clone was detected a few times. The V call is TRBV9, the J call TRBJ2-4; tentative D call: TRBD2 (5 bases). V lost 4 bases and J lost 0, with 14 bases in between. The CDR3 is 16 residues long. Germline V gene lookup returns CDR1 SGDLS and CDR2 YYNGEE. The DNA of the CDR3 is TGTGCCAGCAGCTCCCGCGCGACTATAGCCAAAAACATTCAGTACTTC. Encoded protein: CASSSRATIAKNIQYF.